Listed here are 23 T cell receptor beta chains from one sample, sequenced in a study of blood T cell repertoires in COVID-19. TCRdb's copy holds only in-frame clones and misses some; the assay was immunoSEQ multiplex PCR. The sample shows around 130,000 clones, approximately 80% of them seen only once. The sequenced sample was peripheral blood. These TCRs come from a man older than 75 with acute or convalescent COVID-19.

The chain links TRBV6-2 or TRBV6-3 to TRBJ2-3; possibly TRBD2 for D (6 bases). Per the germline V gene, CDR1 is MNHEY and CDR2 is SVGEGT. V gave up 7 bases and J gave up 2 bases, with 16 bases separating them. This CDR3 has 15 amino acids. The CDR3 nucleotides read TGTGCCAGCATCCCTTTCGGGGACTCCACAGATACGCAGTATTTT. Amino acid sequence: CASIPFGDSTDTQYF.

The chain combines TRBV27 with TRBJ2-2; 9 nucleotides match TRBD1. Germline V gene lookup returns CDR1 MNHEY and CDR2 SMNVEV (reference sequence). The V and J ends lost 6 bases and 0 bases, in that order; junction bases with no gene match: 8. The CDR3 loop spans 17 amino acids. The CDR3 sequence: CASSSYRDRANTGELFF. The CDR3 nucleotides read TGTGCCAGCAGCTCATACCGGGACAGGGCGAACACCGGGGAGCTGTTTTTT.

The rearrangement uses TRBV6-5 and TRBJ1-2, with a possible D match to TRBD1 (6 bases). This CDR3 has 13 residues. Between the trimmed V and J ends, which lost 6 bases and 7 bases, there was a span of 15 bases. In germline, CDR1 is MNHEY, CDR2 SVGAGI. In DNA form, the CDR3 reads TGTGCCAGCAGCCACAGGGACCGTGGTGGCTACACCTTC. This translates into CASSHRDRGGYTF.

The V and J genes are TRBV5-3 and TRBJ1-4; 8 nucleotides line up with TRBD1. TRBV5-3 is an open reading frame whose function is uncertain. The trim removed 4 bases at V and 7 bases at J, leaving 18 bases unmatched. This CDR3 comprises 18 residues. In DNA form, the CDR3 reads TGTGCCAGAAGCCTCCCCCCCACCAAGGACAGGGAGGGTGAAAAACTGTTTTTT. It yields the protein CARSLPPTKDREGEKLFF.

V is TRBV10-3 and J is TRBJ1-1; D is unresolved. V was cut by 3 bases and J by 3 bases, with 8 bases left in between. This CDR3 has 13 amino acids. Germline V gene data show CDR1 as ENHRY and CDR2 as SYGVKD. The CDR3 loop reads CAISDRLYTEAFF. DNA for the CDR3: TGTGCCATCAGTGACAGGTTGTACACTGAAGCTTTCTTT.

The rearrangement links TRBV6-6 to TRBJ2-7, with TRBD1 as a possible D gene (6 bases). Trimming left V 7 bases short and J 3 bases short, with 16 bases between. CDR1 and CDR2 from the germline V gene are MNHNY and SVGAGI (reference sequence). This CDR3 is 14 amino acids long. CDR3: CASNDGTQNYEQYF. CDR3 nucleotides: TGTGCCAGCAACGACGGGACACAAAACTACGAGCAGTACTTC.

The rearrangement links TRBV6-5 to TRBJ1-1, with a possible D match to TRBD1 (5 bases). The CDR3 loop spans 15 amino acids. Trimming removed 2 bases at V and 0 bases at J, with 10 bases between. Germline lookup yields CDR1 MNHEY and CDR2 SVGAGI. CDR3 DNA sequence: TGTGCCAGCAGTTACGTTTGGGGCTTGAACACTGAAGCTTTCTTT. Translation: CASSYVWGLNTEAFF.

This clone was detected only once. The CDR3 reads CASSQASSTKNIQYF. CDR3 nucleotides: TGTGCCAGCAGCCAAGCCAGTTCAACCAAAAACATTCAGTACTTC. This chain joins TRBV14 and TRBJ2-4; D ambiguous. CDR3 length: 15 residues. Germline CDR1 reads SGHDN; CDR2 reads FVKESK. The germline V and J ends were trimmed by 1 base and 2 bases, with 9 bases remaining between them.

The V and J genes are TRBV30 and TRBJ2-7; 9 bases are shared with TRBD2. Germline CDR1 and CDR2: GTSNPN and SVGIG (reference sequence). The CDR3 extends over 14 amino acids. J was trimmed by 4 bases and V by 5 bases; bases with no gene match: 9. For the CDR3, the DNA is TGTGCCTGGGGAAGGCGGGGGGGCCGGTACGAGCAGTACTTC. Its protein product is CAWGRRGGRYEQYF.

V gene TRBV4-1 combines with J gene TRBJ1-1, with TRBD1 identical over 7 bases. Per the germline V gene, CDR1 is MGHRA and CDR2 is YSYEKL. Trimming removed 4 bases from V and 4 bases from J; junction bases left unmatched: 12. The CDR3 contains 16 residues. This chain's CDR3 is CASSPTRGTAGTEAFF. CDR3 coding DNA: TGCGCCAGCAGCCCGACTCGGGGGACAGCGGGCACTGAAGCTTTCTTT.

The chain joins TRBV5-6 to TRBJ2-2, with D possibly being TRBD1 (6 bases). Germline V gene lookup returns CDR1 SGHDT and CDR2 YYEEEE. Trimming took off 4 bases at V and 3 bases at J, with 13 bases between the two ends. The CDR3 spans 15 residues. CDR3 residues: CASSRRDTHTGELFF. The CDR3 DNA sequence: TGTGCCAGCAGCCGCCGGGACACCCACACCGGGGAGCTGTTTTTT.

The chain links TRBV24-1 to TRBJ2-2, with TRBD1 as a possible D gene (5 bases). The V gene's germline CDR1 is KGHDR and CDR2 SFDVKD. The CDR3 loop spans 15 amino acids. Between the trimmed V and J ends, which lost 1 base and 4 bases, there was a span of 9 bases. CDR3 nucleotide sequence: TGTGCCACCAGTGATTTCAGGGCAAGCACCGGGGAGCTGTTTTTT. Translation gives CATSDFRASTGELFF.

The rearrangement links TRBV15 to TRBJ1-2, with D possibly being TRBD1 (6 bases). In germline, CDR1 is LNHNV, CDR2 YYDKDF (reference sequence). The CDR3 covers 18 residues. With 0 bases removed from V and 8 bases from J, the gap between germline ends came to 25 bases. CDR3 loop: CATSRDETSRRTAEGYTF. CDR3 nucleotides: TGTGCCACCAGCAGAGATGAAACGAGTAGACGGACAGCAGAGGGCTACACCTTC.

The chain joins TRBV10-3 to TRBJ1-3, with no clear D. CDR1 and CDR2 (germline): ENHRY, SYGVKD. The CDR3 has 16 residues. Trimming stripped 3 bases from V and 4 bases from J, with 16 bases between. The DNA of the CDR3 is TGTGCCATCAGTGAAGGCCGAGCGGCGAGAGGAAACACCATATATTTT. Residues: CAISEGRAARGNTIYF.

The chain combines TRBV2 with TRBJ1-2; D might be TRBD1 (6 bases). Germline lookup yields CDR1 SNHLY and CDR2 FYNNEI. This CDR3 region has 14 residues. Trimming removed 5 bases at V and 2 bases at J, with 12 bases between. Here the CDR3 reads CASSQQGYNYGYTF. The CDR3 nucleotides read TGTGCCAGCAGTCAACAGGGATACAACTATGGCTACACCTTC. The variable domain in full, completed from reference TRBV2 and TRBJ1-2, reads EPEVTQTPSHQVTQMGQEVILRCVPISNHLYFYWYRQILGQKVEFLVSFYNNEISEKSEIFDDQFSVERPDGSNFTLKIRSTKLEDSAMYFCASSQQGYNYGYTFGSGTRLTVV.

The chain links TRBV12-5 to TRBJ2-2, with TRBD1 matching over 7 bases. Germline assignment: CDR1 LGHNT and CDR2 FRNRAP. The CDR3 loop spans 15 amino acids. Unmatched junction bases numbered 4, after V lost 2 bases and J lost 4 bases. The CDR3 sequence: CASGLYQGVTGELFF. The CDR3 DNA sequence: TGTGCTAGTGGTTTGTATCAGGGGGTCACCGGGGAGCTGTTTTTT.

The chain carries TRBV11-2 and TRBJ1-6, with D possibly TRBD1 on 6 matching bases. V dropped 8 bases and J dropped 3 bases, with 14 bases sitting between them. There are 15 residues in the CDR3. Germline V gene data show CDR1 as SGHAT and CDR2 as FQNNGV. CDR3 loop: CASGGAGSYNSPLHF. CDR3 DNA: TGTGCCAGCGGGGGGGCAGGAAGCTATAATTCACCCCTCCACTTT.

V gene TRBV9 combines with J gene TRBJ2-2; TRBD2 might be the D (6 bases). The CDR3 runs 15 residues. Germline CDR1 and CDR2: SGDLS and YYNGEE. V was shortened by 4 bases and J by 5 bases, with 15 bases between the two germline ends. The chain's CDR3 is CASSPGDFLTGELFF. The CDR3 DNA follows: TGTGCCAGCAGCCCCGGGGACTTCCTAACCGGGGAGCTGTTTTTT.

This chain links TRBV19 with TRBJ1-2; D perhaps matches TRBD1 (6 bases). The CDR3 sequence is 13 residues long. CDR1 is LNHDA and CDR2 is SQIVND in the germline V gene (reference sequence). Trimming cost V 9 bases and J 0 bases, with 11 bases left between them. The CDR3 coding sequence is TGTGCCAGCGGACAGTTTTCTAACTATGGCTACACCTTC. It specifies CASGQFSNYGYTF.

Worth noting for this clone: With only one base between it and a far larger clone, this is likely a read error. The DNA is omitted, as the CDR3 cannot be located on it reliably, and the CDR3 follows TCRdb's listing. The chain carries TRBV5-1 and TRBJ2-1; the table's D call TRBD2 went unverified against the DNA. The CDR3 sequence runs 16 residues, both termini included. Per the germline V gene, CDR1 is SGHRS and CDR2 is YFSETQ. This chain's CDR3 is CASSLVGGGALGSRFF.

This chain connects TRBV19 to TRBJ2-6; D uncertain. This CDR3 comprises 14 residues. V lost 8 bases and J lost 2, with 10 bases in between. Germline V lookup: CDR1 LNHDA, CDR2 SQIVND (reference sequence). CDR3 bases: TGTGCCAGTGGCCCTCGGGCTGGGGCCAACGTCCTGACTTTC. This codes for CASGPRAGANVLTF.

The chain is built from TRBV28 and TRBJ1-4; D gene ambiguous. This CDR3 comprises 14 residues. The ends were cut back, 5 bases at V and 2 bases at J, with 9 bases in the middle. The germline gives CDR1 MDHEN, CDR2 SYDVKM. This CDR3 reads CASSTRATNEKLFF. Written as DNA, the CDR3 is TGTGCCAGCAGTACAAGAGCGACTAATGAAAAACTGTTTTTT.

V gene TRBV6-5 combines with J gene TRBJ2-5; 10 bases match TRBD2. V lost 0 bases to trimming and J lost 5 bases; unmatched junction nucleotides: 6. This CDR3 spans 16 amino acids. Germline V gene sequence: CDR1 MNHEY, CDR2 SVGAGI. CDR3 in DNA: TGTGCCAGCAGTTACTCCCCAGCGGGGGGGCGTGAGACCCAGTACTTC. Amino acids: CASSYSPAGGRETQYF.